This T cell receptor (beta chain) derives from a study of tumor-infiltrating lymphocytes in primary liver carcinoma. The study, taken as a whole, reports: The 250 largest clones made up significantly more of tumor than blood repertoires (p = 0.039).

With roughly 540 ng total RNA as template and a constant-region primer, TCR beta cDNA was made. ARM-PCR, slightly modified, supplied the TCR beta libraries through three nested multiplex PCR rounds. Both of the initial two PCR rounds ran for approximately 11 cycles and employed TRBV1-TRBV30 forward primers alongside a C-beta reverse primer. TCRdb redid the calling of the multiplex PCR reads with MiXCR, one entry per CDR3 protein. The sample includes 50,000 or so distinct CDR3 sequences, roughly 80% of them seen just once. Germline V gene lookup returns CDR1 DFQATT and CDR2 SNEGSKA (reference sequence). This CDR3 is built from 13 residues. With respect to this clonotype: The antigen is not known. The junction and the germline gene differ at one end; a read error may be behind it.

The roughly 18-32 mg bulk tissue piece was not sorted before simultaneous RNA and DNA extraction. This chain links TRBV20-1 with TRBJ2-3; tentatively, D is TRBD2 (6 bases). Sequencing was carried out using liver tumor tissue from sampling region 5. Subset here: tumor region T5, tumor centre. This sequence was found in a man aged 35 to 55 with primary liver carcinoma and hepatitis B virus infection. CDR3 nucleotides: TGCAGTGCTAGAGGGCGGGATGGAGATACGCTGTATTTT. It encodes CSARGRDGDTLYF.